These 9 T cell receptor beta chains share one sample of origin, sequenced in a study of cytomegalovirus exposure and HLA in healthy donors. The PCR used 60 Vbeta and 13 Jbeta primers. Here immunoSEQ multiplex PCR was the method, and the copy in TCRdb shows in-frame clones only, minus some. The data show about 180,000 clones, around 83% seen once. Input material: PBMCs. These receptors were obtained from a girl aged 2-15 years in good health and CMV-seropositive.

The J gene is TRBJ2-1, the V gene TRBV28; D is possibly TRBD1 (6 bases). The germline gives CDR1 MDHEN, CDR2 SYDVKM. V lost 5 bases and J 7 bases, leaving 18 bases between the germline ends. CDR3 length: 15 amino acids. The CDR3 loop is CASSGDMAKLNEQFF. Here the CDR3 DNA reads TGTGCCAGCAGTGGGGACATGGCAAAATTAAATGAGCAGTTCTTC. The whole variable domain, remainder taken from reference TRBV28 and TRBJ2-1, is DVKVTQSSRYLVKRTGEKVFLECVQDMDHENMFWYRQDPGLGLRLIYFSYDVKMKEKGDIPEGYSVSREKKERFSLILESASTNQTSMYLCASSGDMAKLNEQFFGPGTRLTVL.

The sample holds one count of this clone. The CDR3 spells CATRTAVGYGYTF. CDR3 sequence (DNA): TGTGCCACCAGGACAGCAGTAGGCTATGGCTACACCTTC. The chain employs TRBV6-1 and TRBJ1-2, with a weak D call TRBD1 (6 bases). CDR1 and CDR2 from the germline V gene are MNHNS and SASEGT. V gave up 10 bases and J gave up 4 bases, with 16 bases separating them. The CDR3 contains 13 residues.

The chain uses TRBV4-1 and TRBJ2-7; 8 bases fit TRBD2. The junction had 4 bases not matched to a gene; V was cut back by 3 bases and J by 3 bases. Germline CDR1 is MGHRA and CDR2 is YSYEKL. The CDR3 is 14 residues long. The CDR3 DNA sequence: TGCGCCAGCAGCCACCCCGGGACTAGCTACGAGCAGTACTTC. It specifies CASSHPGTSYEQYF.

The rearrangement joins TRBV15 to TRBJ1-1, with a weak D call TRBD1 (6 bases). Germline CDR1 reads LNHNV; CDR2 reads YYDKDF (reference sequence). Between the trimmed V and J ends, which lost 0 bases and 11 bases, there was a span of 25 bases. This CDR3 is 17 amino acids long. The CDR3 loop reads CATSRDLMGAGARGAFF. In DNA, the CDR3 is TGTGCCACCAGCAGAGATCTGATGGGAGCGGGGGCGCGTGGGGCTTTCTTT. The variable domain in full, with the rest retrieved from reference TRBV15 and TRBJ1-1, is DAMVIQNPRYQVTQFGKPVTLSCSQTLNHNVMYWYQQKSSQAPKLLFHYYDKDFNNEADTPDNFQSRRPNTSFCFLDIRSPGLGDTAMYLCATSRDLMGAGARGAFFGQGTRLTVV.

The chain combines TRBV9 with TRBJ2-3; 9 nucleotides line up with TRBD2. Germline assignment: CDR1 SGDLS and CDR2 YYNGEE. This CDR3 comprises 15 residues. Trimming removed 4 bases from V and 2 bases from J; junction bases left unmatched: 5. This CDR3 reads CASSPSGAPTDTQYF. In nucleotides, the CDR3 is TGTGCCAGCAGCCCTAGCGGGGCACCCACAGATACGCAGTATTTT.

CDR3 DNA sequence: TGTGCCAGCAGCGTATTAAGCGGGGAGGGTGGCTATGGCTACACCTTC. Residues: CASSVLSGEGGYGYTF. The chain joins TRBV9 to TRBJ1-2; D is undetermined. The CDR3 extends over 16 amino acids. CDR1 and CDR2 from the germline V gene are SGDLS and YYNGEE. With 1 base removed from V and 4 bases from J, the gap between germline ends came to 17 bases.

The chain has TRBV9 and TRBJ2-3; possibly TRBD2 for D (6 bases). The V end lost 2 bases, the J end lost 3 bases, and 10 bases lay between the germline ends. The CDR3 consists of 14 residues. Germline V gene lookup returns CDR1 SGDLS and CDR2 YYNGEE. CDR3 DNA: TGTGCCAGCAGCGTCCGGGAGAGAACAGATACGCAGTATTTT. It encodes CASSVRERTDTQYF.

Points on this clone: In the same sample, other DNA sequences code for this CDR3. The rearrangement joins TRBV9 to TRBJ1-1; no firm D call. Germline CDR1 is SGDLS and CDR2 is YYNGEE. V was shortened by 0 bases and J by 4 bases, with 10 bases between the two germline ends. This CDR3 is built from 14 residues. The CDR3 coding sequence is TGTGCCAGCAGCGTAGGGTCCGGGAGCACTGAAGCTTTCTTT. Amino acids: CASSVGSGSTEAFF.

The V call is TRBV19, the J call TRBJ2-7; TRBD2 agrees at 7 bases. V lost 3 bases to trimming and J lost 3 bases; unmatched junction nucleotides: 5. In germline, CDR1 is LNHDA, CDR2 SQIVND (reference sequence). The CDR3 length is 14 residues. The CDR3 region is CASSMGGARYEQYF. CDR3 DNA: TGTGCCAGTAGTATGGGAGGGGCCCGCTACGAGCAGTACTTC.